What follows is one TCR beta chain and its context. This entry is derived from a study of blood T cell repertoires in COVID-19. Trimming removed 5 bases at V and 6 bases at J, with 16 bases between. The CDR3 covers 14 residues. Germline lookup yields CDR1 SEHNR and CDR2 FQNEAQ (reference sequence). This table comes from immunoSEQ multiplex PCR, and its TCRdb copy is limited to in-frame clones, with some not included. This sample yields about 350,000 clones, of which around 87% are seen a single time; over 4% belongs to the top ten. This TCR was recovered from a woman under 40 who had recovered from COVID-19. Sequenced: PBMCs or T cells enriched from blood (not recorded which). The chain has TRBV7-9 and TRBJ1-1, with D possibly being TRBD1 (5 bases). The CDR3: CASSPRGTLSEAFF. In DNA, the CDR3 is TGTGCCAGCAGCCCTAGGGGTACCCTTTCTGAAGCTTTCTTT.